The T cell receptor beta chain described here comes from a study of early T cells in non-severe SARS-CoV-2 infection. For the study at large: Bulk RNA isolated from unsorted whole blood underwent sequencing; chains were not paired.

With regard to this clonotype: The junction departs from germline at one end; a sequencing error may be responsible.

Germline lookup yields CDR1 SGHVS and CDR2 FNYEAQ. CDR3 length equals 15 residues. Unique molecular identifiers tagged individual cDNA molecules. MiXCR, applied by TCRdb to the 5' RACE reads, yields one record per CDR3 protein. The profile shows tens of thousands of distinct CDR3 sequences, less than 15% of them singletons. Sequencing was carried out using whole blood. This clonotype was obtained from an adult who was a healthcare worker with PCR-confirmed SARS-CoV-2 infection or an uninfected control (not recorded which). This rearrangement joins TRBV7-6 to TRBJ2-1; 10 bases agree with TRBD2. CDR3 bases: TGTGCCAGCAGCCCCCTAGCGGGAGAATACAATGGGCAGTTCTTC. It encodes CASSPLAGEYNGQFF.